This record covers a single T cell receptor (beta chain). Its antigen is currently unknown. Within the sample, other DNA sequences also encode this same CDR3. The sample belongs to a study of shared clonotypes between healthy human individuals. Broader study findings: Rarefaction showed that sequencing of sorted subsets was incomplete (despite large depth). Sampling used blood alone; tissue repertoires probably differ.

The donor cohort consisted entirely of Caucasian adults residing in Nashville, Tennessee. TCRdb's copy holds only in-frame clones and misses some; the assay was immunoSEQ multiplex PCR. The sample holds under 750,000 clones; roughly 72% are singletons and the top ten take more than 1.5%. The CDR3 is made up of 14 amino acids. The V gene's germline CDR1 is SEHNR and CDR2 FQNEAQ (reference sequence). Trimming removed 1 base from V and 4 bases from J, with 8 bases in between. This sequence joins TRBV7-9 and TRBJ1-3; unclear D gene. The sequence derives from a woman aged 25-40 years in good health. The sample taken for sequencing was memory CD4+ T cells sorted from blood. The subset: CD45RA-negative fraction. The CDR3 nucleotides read TGTGCCAGCAGCTTAGGGGGTACAGGAAACACCATATATTTT. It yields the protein CASSLGGTGNTIYF.